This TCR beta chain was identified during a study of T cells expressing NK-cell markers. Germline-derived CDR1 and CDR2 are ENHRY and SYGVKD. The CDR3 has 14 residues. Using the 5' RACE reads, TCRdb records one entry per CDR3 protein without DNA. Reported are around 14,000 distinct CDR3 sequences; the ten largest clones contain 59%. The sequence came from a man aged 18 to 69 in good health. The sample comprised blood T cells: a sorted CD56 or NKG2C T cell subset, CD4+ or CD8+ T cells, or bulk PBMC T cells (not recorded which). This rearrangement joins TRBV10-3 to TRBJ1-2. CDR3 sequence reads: CAISESRVTSGYTF.